This T cell receptor (beta chain) was observed in a study of blood T cells in healthy people across ages. The authors ran a second PCR of about 6 to 11 cycles using a sample-barcoded 5' primer and a J-beta primer mix. MiXCR, run by TCRdb on the 5' RACE reads, gives a single entry per CDR3 protein. The data show approximately 760,000 distinct CDR3 sequences, about 25% seen once. Isolation per sample recovered at least 7 million PBMCs. Study-wide results and caveats: It was held that the diversity estimates obtained from one million T cells were underestimates.

There are many counts of this clonotype. Its target is not known. The CDR3 runs to 15 residues. The J segment lost 0 bases and the V segment lost 2 bases, leaving 3 bases of the junction unmatched. The germline V gene has CDR1 MNHEY and CDR2 SVGAGI. This sample also belongs to another study, concerning T cells of mothers and their children. That paper states: Donation involved three healthy Caucasian mothers and the six children that they had. Unrelated mother-child pairs always had slightly, but never significantly, lower normalized overlap than related pairs.

Sample: blood. This clonotype was sampled from a boy aged 5-17 years in good health. This chain links TRBV6-5 with TRBJ2-7, with 8 positions matching TRBD1. CDR3 sequence reads: CASSYRDRSSYEQYF. As DNA, the CDR3 is TGTGCCAGCAGTTACCGGGACAGGAGCTCCTACGAGCAGTACTTC.